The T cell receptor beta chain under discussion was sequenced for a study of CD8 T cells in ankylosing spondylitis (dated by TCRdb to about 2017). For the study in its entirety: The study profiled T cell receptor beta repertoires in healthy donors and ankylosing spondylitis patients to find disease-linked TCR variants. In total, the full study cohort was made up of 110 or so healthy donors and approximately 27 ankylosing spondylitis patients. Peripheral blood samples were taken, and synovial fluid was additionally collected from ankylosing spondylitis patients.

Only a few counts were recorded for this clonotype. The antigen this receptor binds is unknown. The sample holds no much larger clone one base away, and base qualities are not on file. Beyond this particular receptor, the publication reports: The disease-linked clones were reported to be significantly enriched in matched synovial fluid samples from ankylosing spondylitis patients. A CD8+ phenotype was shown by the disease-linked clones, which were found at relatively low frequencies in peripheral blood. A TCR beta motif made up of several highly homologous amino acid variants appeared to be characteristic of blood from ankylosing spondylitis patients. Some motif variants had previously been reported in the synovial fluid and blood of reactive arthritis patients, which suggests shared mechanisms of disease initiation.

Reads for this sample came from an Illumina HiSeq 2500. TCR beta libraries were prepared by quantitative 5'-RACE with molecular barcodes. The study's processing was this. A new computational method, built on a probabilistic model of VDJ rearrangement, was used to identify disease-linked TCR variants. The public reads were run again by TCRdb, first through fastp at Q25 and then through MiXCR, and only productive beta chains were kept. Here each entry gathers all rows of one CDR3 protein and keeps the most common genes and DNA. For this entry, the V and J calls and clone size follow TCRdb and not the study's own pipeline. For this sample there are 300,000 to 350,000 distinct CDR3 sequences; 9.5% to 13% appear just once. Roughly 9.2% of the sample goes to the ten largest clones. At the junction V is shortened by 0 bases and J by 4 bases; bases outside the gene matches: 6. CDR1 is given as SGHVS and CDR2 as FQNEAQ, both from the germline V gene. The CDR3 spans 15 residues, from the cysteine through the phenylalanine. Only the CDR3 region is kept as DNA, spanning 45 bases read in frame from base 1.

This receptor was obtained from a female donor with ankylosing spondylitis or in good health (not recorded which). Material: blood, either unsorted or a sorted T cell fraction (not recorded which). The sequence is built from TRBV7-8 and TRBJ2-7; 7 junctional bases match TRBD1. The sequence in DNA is TGTGCCAGCAGCTTAGCGAGGGGGCTCGCATACGAGCAGTACTTC. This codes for CASSLARGLAYEQYF.